These 27 T cell receptor beta chains were all obtained from the same sample, sequenced in a study of early T cells in non-severe SARS-CoV-2 infection. Each CDR3 protein is one row after TCRdb ran MiXCR on the 5' RACE reads. The sample carries tens of thousands of distinct CDR3 sequences, about an eighth recorded once. Sequenced material: whole blood. These receptors came from an adult who was a healthcare worker with PCR-confirmed SARS-CoV-2 infection or an uninfected control (not recorded which).

In this sample, this clonotype turned up many times. This chain links TRBV20-1 with TRBJ2-1; 11 bases map to TRBD2. Unmatched junction bases numbered 9, after V lost 5 bases and J lost 6 bases. Germline CDR1 DFQATT, CDR2 SNEGSKA (reference sequence). CDR3 length: 15 amino acids. CDR3 sequence: CSALELAGALNEQFF. CDR3 in DNA: TGCAGTGCTCTGGAACTAGCGGGGGCCCTCAATGAGCAGTTCTTC.

This clonotype showed up just a few times. The rearrangement uses TRBV6-2 or TRBV6-3 and TRBJ2-6; 7 bases agree with TRBD1. Germline V CDR1 and CDR2: MNHEY, SVGEGT. V lost 6 bases and J lost 2; bases outside the gene matches: 7. The length of the CDR3 is 16 residues. In DNA, the CDR3 is TGTGCCAGCAGCCGAAGGGGGCTACCTGGGGCCAACGTCCTGACTTTC. Amino acid sequence: CASSRRGLPGANVLTF.

Concerning this clonotype itself: This may stem from a read error, because a much larger clone lies one nucleotide away. The V gene is TRBV15, the J gene TRBJ2-2, with D possibly TRBD1 on 5 matching bases. CDR3 size: 15 residues. Germline V gene sequence: CDR1 LNHNV, CDR2 YYDKDF (reference sequence). The CDR3, as DNA: TGTGTCACCAGCAGAGTTGCAGGGCACACCGGGGAGCTGTTTTTT. Translated: CVTSRVAGHTGELFF.

V gene TRBV3-1 combines with J gene TRBJ2-7; possibly TRBD1 or TRBD2 for D (5 bases each). The CDR3 length is 15 residues. CDR1 LGHDT and CDR2 YNNKEL come from the germline V gene (reference sequence). Trimming cost V 5 bases and J 3 bases, with 17 bases left between them. CDR3 region: CASSYAGTADYEQYF. Written as DNA, the CDR3 is TGTGCCAGCAGCTACGCCGGGACGGCCGACTACGAGCAGTACTTC.

This clonotype was recorded at least ten times. The J gene is TRBJ2-7, the V gene TRBV7-2; D uncertain. The CDR3 has 12 residues. V gave up 4 bases and J gave up 4 bases, with 8 bases separating them. Germline lookup yields CDR1 SGHTA and CDR2 FQGNSA. The CDR3 reads CASSSNVYEQYF. DNA for the CDR3: TGTGCCAGCAGCTCCAACGTGTACGAGCAGTACTTC.

This clonotype has at least ten counts. V is TRBV11-2 and J is TRBJ1-6; D is uncertain. With 0 bases removed from V and 7 bases from J, the gap between germline ends came to 10 bases. The CDR3 runs 15 residues. In germline, CDR1 is SGHAT, CDR2 FQNNGV. The CDR3 loop reads CASSLEGSANSPLHF. CDR3 DNA sequence: TGTGCCAGCAGCTTAGAAGGGTCTGCGAATTCACCCCTCCACTTT. The whole variable domain, filled in from reference TRBV11-2 and TRBJ1-6, reads EAGVAQSPRYKIIEKRQSVAFWCNPISGHATLYWYQQILGQGPKLLIQFQNNGVVDDSQLPKDRFSAERLKGVDSTLKIQPAKLEDSAVYLCASSLEGSANSPLHFGNGTRLTVT.

This clonotype was seen only a few times. The DNA for the CDR3 is TGTGCCAGCAGTGCGGCCCCCAGGGGAAACACCGGGGAGCTGTTTTTT. Translated, it gives CASSAAPRGNTGELFF. V gene TRBV2 combines with J gene TRBJ2-2; TRBD1 is a possible D gene (6 bases). CDR1 and CDR2 from the germline V gene are SNHLY and FYNNEI. Trimming cost V 4 bases and J 2 bases, with 14 bases left between them. The CDR3 consists of 16 residues.

This clonotype was counted only a few times. The chain recombines TRBV20-1 with TRBJ1-5; the match to TRBD1 covers 7 bases. CDR3 length: 16 residues. The ends lost 1 base at V and 0 bases at J; junction bases unmatched: 6. Germline CDR1 is DFQATT and CDR2 is SNEGSKA (reference sequence). CDR3 in DNA: TGCAGTGCTAGAGTAGGGGGCTTTTATAGCAATCAGCCCCAGCATTTT. Residues: CSARVGGFYSNQPQHF.

This clonotype has ten or more counts. The genes are TRBV25-1 and TRBJ2-7; TRBD1 might be the D (6 bases). Per the germline V gene, CDR1 is MGHDK and CDR2 is SYGVNS. V lost 6 bases and J 3 bases, leaving 15 bases between the germline ends. CDR3 length: 14 residues. The CDR3 sequence is CASSEPGQHYEQYF. In nucleotides, the CDR3 is TGTGCCAGCAGCGAACCCGGACAGCACTACGAGCAGTACTTC.

This clonotype appeared many times. J is TRBJ2-7 and V is TRBV7-9; TRBD2 agrees at 7 bases. The CDR3 length is 14 residues. The trim removed 5 bases at V and 0 bases at J, leaving 4 bases unmatched. Germline lookup yields CDR1 SEHNR and CDR2 FQNEAQ (reference sequence). CDR3 amino acids: CASSLSGYSYEQYF. For the CDR3, the DNA is TGTGCCAGCAGCCTTAGCGGGTACTCCTACGAGCAGTACTTC.

The sample holds many counts of this clonotype. The chain carries TRBV29-1 and TRBJ1-1, with D possibly matching TRBD1 (5 bases). The germline V gene encodes CDR1 SQVTM and CDR2 ANQGSEA. Trimming shortened V by 4 bases and J by 4 bases, and 16 bases separated the two germline ends. The CDR3 loop spans 14 amino acids. This chain's CDR3 is CSVVFRAWSTEAFF. Here the CDR3 DNA reads TGCAGCGTTGTGTTCAGGGCGTGGAGCACTGAAGCTTTCTTT.

This clonotype was seen many times. V is TRBV7-9 and J is TRBJ2-7; tentatively, D is TRBD1 or TRBD2 (5 bases each). V dropped 1 base and J dropped 7 bases, with 17 bases sitting between them. The CDR3 length is 15 residues. The germline CDR1 and CDR2 sequences are SEHNR and FQNEAQ (reference sequence). CDR3 sequence reads: CASSLDRDAVGEQYF. The CDR3, as DNA: TGTGCCAGCAGCTTAGACCGGGACGCGGTAGGGGAGCAGTACTTC.

This clonotype was observed many times. The V and J genes are TRBV4-2 and TRBJ2-7, with 10 bases aligning to TRBD1. The V and J ends lost 3 bases and 4 bases, in that order; junction bases with no gene match: 9. Germline V gene lookup returns CDR1 LGHNA and CDR2 YNFKEQ. This CDR3 spans 16 amino acids. Written as DNA, the CDR3 is TGTGCCAGCAGCCATGTGACGGGACAGGGGCTGTACGAGCAGTACTTC. It translates to CASSHVTGQGLYEQYF.

This clonotype was seen at least ten times. V and J are TRBV24-1 and TRBJ2-3; D unclear. The germline V gene encodes CDR1 KGHDR and CDR2 SFDVKD. Trimming removed 6 bases at V and 0 bases at J, with 6 bases between. The CDR3 runs 13 residues. CDR3 nucleotide sequence: TGTGCCACCAGTTTAGGGAGCACAGATACGCAGTATTTT. This codes for CATSLGSTDTQYF.

This clonotype has more than one count but fewer than ten. The V gene is TRBV12-3 or TRBV12-4, the J gene TRBJ2-2, with 7 positions matching TRBD2. The J segment lost 4 bases and the V segment lost 5 bases, leaving 7 bases of the junction unmatched. The CDR3 extends over 15 amino acids. The CDR3 coding sequence is TGTGCCAGCAGTCCTCCCGGGGGGTTCACCGGGGAGCTGTTTTTT. Its translation: CASSPPGGFTGELFF.

The chain couples TRBV2 to TRBJ2-5; possible D gene TRBD2, 5 bases. This CDR3 region has 13 residues. With 8 bases removed from V and 4 bases from J, the gap between germline ends came to 14 bases. The germline gives CDR1 SNHLY, CDR2 FYNNEI. CDR3: CASFRGLGETQYF. The CDR3 DNA sequence: TGTGCCAGCTTCCGGGGATTGGGAGAGACCCAGTACTTC.

On this clonotype itself: This could be a read error, since a much larger clone is one nucleotide away. The chain uses TRBV5-1 and TRBJ1-1, with unresolved D. Germline CDR1 reads SGHRS; CDR2 reads YFSETQ. The V gene lost 0 bases and the J gene lost 10 bases, with 10 bases spanning the gap. The CDR3 has 12 residues. The CDR3 sequence is CASSLDDIRAFF. The DNA for the CDR3 is TGCGCCAGCAGCTTGGATGACATACGAGCTTTCTTT. Based on the CDR3 plus reference TRBV5-1 and TRBJ1-1, the full variable domain is KAGVTQTPRYLIKTRGQQVTLSCSPISGHRSVSWYQQTPGQGLQFLFEYFSETQRNKGNFPGRFSGRQFSNSRSEMNVSTLELGDSALYLCASSLDDIRAFFGQGTRLTVV.

This clonotype was detected many times. This chain uses TRBV12-3 or TRBV12-4 with TRBJ1-4; possibly TRBD1 for D (5 bases). The CDR3 sequence is 13 residues long. V was clipped by 3 bases and J by 12 bases, with 14 bases between them. In nucleotides, the CDR3 is TGTGCCAGCAGTTTGAGGCAACCGGGGGAACTGTTTTTT. The encoded protein is CASSLRQPGELFF.

This clonotype was recorded a few times. J is TRBJ1-2 and V is TRBV27, with 8 bases lining up with TRBD1. V shed 3 bases and J 4 bases; nucleotides not matched to a gene: 7. Germline V gives CDR1 MNHEY, CDR2 SMNVEV (reference sequence). This CDR3 is built from 15 residues. Here the CDR3 reads CASSLTGQGGYGYTF. As DNA, the CDR3 is TGTGCCAGCAGTTTGACTGGACAGGGAGGCTATGGCTACACCTTC.

This clonotype has ten or more counts. This chain uses TRBV21-1 with TRBJ2-5. TRBV21-1 is a pseudogene locus. This CDR3 is built from 14 residues. The CDR3 is CASSKRSIQETQYF. The CDR3, as DNA: TGTGCCAGCAGCAAACGGTCTATCCAAGAGACCCAGTACTTC.

The table lists this clonotype with many counts. The V and J genes are TRBV20-1 and TRBJ2-1; 7 bases are shared with TRBD2. Trimming removed 2 bases from V and 4 bases from J; junction bases left unmatched: 5. The germline V gene encodes CDR1 DFQATT and CDR2 SNEGSKA (reference sequence). The CDR3 has 14 amino acids. DNA for the CDR3: TGCAGTGCTAGAACTGCTAGCGGTTACAATGAGCAGTTCTTC. Its protein product is CSARTASGYNEQFF.

The chain is built from TRBV20-1 and TRBJ2-2, with 8 bases lining up with TRBD2. This CDR3 comprises 16 residues. Trimming took 2 bases from V and 7 from J; bases not matched to a gene: 12. Germline lookup yields CDR1 DFQATT and CDR2 SNEGSKA (reference sequence). The CDR3, as DNA: TGCAGTGCTAGATCGCTAGCGGGTCCTTTCGACGGGGAGCTGTTTTTT. Translating it yields CSARSLAGPFDGELFF.

This clonotype appeared a few times. The chain recombines TRBV12-3 or TRBV12-4 with TRBJ2-1; TRBD2 matches at 7 bases. CDR3 length: 15 amino acids. The V gene end was trimmed by 4 bases and the J gene end by 4 bases; junction bases not matched to a gene: 7. In DNA, the CDR3 is TGTGCCAGCAGTTCCCAGCTAGCGGTATACAATGAGCAGTTCTTC. Protein sequence: CASSSQLAVYNEQFF.

This clonotype was counted between two and nine times. The chain recombines TRBV7-8 with TRBJ2-3; D may be TRBD2 (5 bases). Germline-derived CDR1 and CDR2 are SGHVS and FQNEAQ. Between the trimmed V and J ends, which lost 5 bases and 0 bases, there was a span of 12 bases. The CDR3 runs to 15 residues. CDR3 sequence: CASSIGLISTDTQYF. The DNA for the CDR3 is TGTGCCAGCAGCATCGGACTGATTAGCACAGATACGCAGTATTTT.

This clonotype was seen repeatedly, ten times or more. This chain links TRBV12-3 or TRBV12-4 with TRBJ2-3; no clear D gene. The V end was cut by 6 bases, the J end by 5 bases, with 9 bases between. The CDR3 has 12 amino acids. CDR3 sequence (DNA): TGTGCCAGCAGCAAGACAAGAGATACGCAGTATTTT. Protein: CASSKTRDTQYF.

This sequence joins TRBV7-2 and TRBJ2-6, with TRBD2 matching 10 bases. The J segment lost 1 base and the V segment lost 2 bases, leaving 5 bases of the junction unmatched. The CDR3 spans 18 residues. Germline V gene lookup returns CDR1 SGHTA and CDR2 FQGNSA. The CDR3, as DNA: TGTGCCAGCAGCTTACGTCTAGCGGGAGTATCTGGGGCCAACGTCCTGACTTTC. This codes for CASSLRLAGVSGANVLTF.

In this sample, this clonotype turned up a few times. The chain uses TRBV7-3 and TRBJ2-2; D may be TRBD2 (5 bases). V lost 3 bases and J lost 4, with 12 bases in between. CDR3 length: 15 residues. The germline V gene has CDR1 SGHTA and CDR2 FQGTGA. The CDR3, as DNA: TGTGCCAGCAGCTTTGGCCTCCGGGGCACCGGGGAGCTGTTTTTT. Translation gives CASSFGLRGTGELFF.